Following are 18 T cell receptor beta chains from one sample sequenced in a study of T-cell memory formation after mild COVID-19. TCRdb redid the calling of the 5' RACE reads with MiXCR, one entry per CDR3 protein. The sample has fewer than 350,000 distinct CDR3 sequences, around 15% seen once. Sequenced sample: PBMCs or a T cell subset sorted from them (not recorded which). The receptors originated from a man in his late teens or twenties who had mild COVID-19 (a few samples of this study predate the infection). Cell type and time point are not known.

The V gene is TRBV20-1, the J gene TRBJ2-3; weak D call: TRBD2 (7 bases). This CDR3 has 16 residues. The V gene's germline CDR1 is DFQATT and CDR2 SNEGSKA (reference sequence). V was clipped by 2 bases and J by 6 bases, with 21 bases between them. The CDR3 DNA reads TGCAGTGCTAGATCCCTACGGGGGGCCGGTCTGGATACGCAGTATTTT. It is translated as CSARSLRGAGLDTQYF.

The chain uses TRBV11-1 and TRBJ2-2, with D maybe TRBD2 (7 bases). The germline V gene encodes CDR1 SGHAT and CDR2 FQDESV (reference sequence). The CDR3 extends over 16 amino acids. Trimming removed 4 bases from V and 4 bases from J, with 16 bases in between. The CDR3 reads CASSSRGASSTGELFF. The CDR3 coding sequence is TGTGCCAGCAGCTCCCGGGGGGCCTCGAGCACCGGGGAGCTGTTTTTT.

This clonotype was recorded many times. This rearrangement joins TRBV6-2 or TRBV6-3 to TRBJ2-3; D could derive from TRBD1 or TRBD2 (6 bases each). This CDR3 comprises 15 residues. Germline assignment: CDR1 MNHEY and CDR2 SVGEGT. Between the trimmed V and J ends, which lost 5 bases and 3 bases, there was a span of 15 bases. This CDR3 is CASSRGQTNTDTQYF. The CDR3 DNA sequence: TGTGCCAGCAGTCGGGGGCAAACCAATACAGATACGCAGTATTTT.

In DNA, the CDR3 is TGTGCCAGCAGCCAAGAGTTGACGGGGGCCCCGGGTGAGCAGTTCTTC. It encodes CASSQELTGAPGEQFF. This chain connects TRBV3-1 to TRBJ2-1; possibly TRBD1 or TRBD2 for D (6 bases each). There are 16 residues in the CDR3. CDR1 is LGHDT, CDR2 YNNKEL, per germline (reference sequence). Trimming cost V 0 bases and J 9 bases, with 18 bases left between them.

This clonotype came up many times. The V call is TRBV7-3, the J call TRBJ2-2; D gene unclear. V was clipped by 1 base and J by 7 bases, with 7 bases between them. This CDR3 spans 13 amino acids. From germline, CDR1 is SGHTA and CDR2 FQGTGA. Here the CDR3 DNA reads TGTGCCAGCAGCTTAAGTCTAGTCGGGGAGCTGTTTTTT. Translated, it gives CASSLSLVGELFF.

The rearrangement uses TRBV11-2 and TRBJ2-7; D is undetermined. The CDR3 has 15 residues. Per germline, CDR1 SGHAT and CDR2 FQNNGV. V lost 4 bases and J lost 0, with 13 bases in between. Here the CDR3 DNA reads TGTGCCAGCAGCTCCTCGGACGTGAGCTCCTACGAGCAGTACTTC. Amino acid sequence: CASSSSDVSSYEQYF.

This chain links TRBV6-6 with TRBJ2-3; possibly TRBD2 for D (6 bases). CDR3 length: 15 amino acids. From germline, CDR1 is MNHNY and CDR2 SVGAGI (reference sequence). V dropped 6 bases and J dropped 0 bases, with 13 bases sitting between them. The CDR3 is CASSPLAKSTDTQYF. CDR3 nucleotide sequence: TGTGCCAGCAGCCCCCTAGCGAAGAGCACAGATACGCAGTATTTT.

This clonotype has a handful of counts. The chain has TRBV4-1 and TRBJ2-7; D possibly corresponds to TRBD1 (5 bases). The germline V gene has CDR1 MGHRA and CDR2 YSYEKL. The CDR3 contains 13 residues. V dropped 1 base and J dropped 3 bases, with 7 bases sitting between them. CDR3 DNA: TGCGCCAGCAGCCAAGGACAGAACTACGAGCAGTACTTC. Amino acids: CASSQGQNYEQYF.

The chain has TRBV5-1 and TRBJ2-1; D not resolved. The CDR3 has 17 amino acids. Germline lookup yields CDR1 SGHRS and CDR2 YFSETQ. The V and J ends lost 0 bases and 4 bases respectively, with 17 bases between them. The CDR3 region has the DNA TGCGCCAGCAGCTTGGATCTTACGCCCCAAGCGTACAATGAGCAGTTCTTC. Translation: CASSLDLTPQAYNEQFF.

The CDR3 here is CASSRLSGGTGAARADTQYF. As DNA, the CDR3 is TGTGCCAGCAGCCGTCTAAGCGGGGGGACGGGGGCCGCCAGGGCGGATACGCAGTATTTT. The chain carries TRBV11-2 and TRBJ2-3; 9 nucleotides align to TRBD2. Germline values: CDR1 SGHAT, CDR2 FQNNGV. V shed 5 bases, J shed 6 bases, and the junction held 24 bases outside the gene matches. The CDR3 runs to 20 residues.

This clonotype was counted only a few times. The genes are TRBV7-4 and TRBJ1-5, with D maybe TRBD1 (6 bases). CDR3 size: 15 residues. Germline V gene data show CDR1 as SGHVT and CDR2 as SQSDAQ. Trimming took off 6 bases at V and 1 base at J, with 13 bases between the two ends. CDR3 amino acids: CASSCTGPSNQPQHF. The CDR3 DNA sequence: TGTGCCAGCAGTTGTACAGGGCCGAGCAATCAGCCCCAGCATTTT.

The rearrangement links TRBV20-1 to TRBJ2-1; 10 nucleotides align to TRBD1. Germline V gene lookup returns CDR1 DFQATT and CDR2 SNEGSKA (reference sequence). Trimming cost V 0 bases and J 7 bases; bases outside gene matches: 9. The CDR3 is 16 amino acids. The CDR3 DNA reads TGCAGTGCTAGAGATTCCGGACAGGGGGTGTGGAATGAGCAGTTCTTC. It encodes CSARDSGQGVWNEQFF.

This clonotype was detected a few times. The CDR3 sequence: CASSSKRGRTDTQYF. In DNA, the CDR3 is TGTGCCAGCAGCTCAAAGCGGGGGCGCACAGATACGCAGTATTTT. The V gene is TRBV7-2, the J gene TRBJ2-3; 8 nucleotides line up with TRBD2. The trim removed 4 bases at V and 1 base at J, leaving 4 bases unmatched. In germline, CDR1 is SGHTA, CDR2 FQGNSA. This CDR3 has 15 residues.

This clonotype was detected ten times or more. The CDR3 loop is CASSSRQGINEQFF. CDR3 nucleotides: TGTGCCAGCTCATCAAGACAGGGGATTAATGAGCAGTTCTTC. The chain recombines TRBV18 with TRBJ2-1; 8 bases map to TRBD1. V was clipped by 5 bases and J by 7 bases; unmatched bases: 7. The CDR3 contains 14 residues. The germline CDR1 and CDR2 sequences are KGHSH and LQKENI. The full variable domain, with the rest looked up from reference TRBV18 and TRBJ2-1, is NAGVMQNPRHLVRRRGQEARLRCSPMKGHSHVYWYRQLPEEGLKFMVYLQKENIIDESGMPKERFSAEFPKEGPSILRIQQVVRGDSAAYFCASSSRQGINEQFFGPGTRLTVL.

This clonotype was picked up many times. The chain couples TRBV10-2 to TRBJ2-1; 10 bases match TRBD1. The CDR3 is 14 residues long. V trimming: 6 bases; J trimming: 1 base; junction bases outside the gene matches: 0. CDR1 is WSHSY, CDR2 SAAADI, per germline. CDR3 DNA sequence: TGCGCCAGCAGGGACAGGGGGTCCTACAATGAGCAGTTCTTC. Translating it yields CASRDRGSYNEQFF.

This clonotype occurred a few times. The rearrangement links TRBV5-4 to TRBJ1-1, with TRBD1 matching 7 bases. Germline-derived CDR1 and CDR2 are SGHNT and YYREEE (reference sequence). The J segment lost 0 bases and the V segment lost 5 bases, leaving 1 base of the junction unmatched. The CDR3 runs 13 residues. The CDR3 nucleotides are TGTGCCAGCAGGACAGGGATGAACACTGAAGCTTTCTTT. Its translation is CASRTGMNTEAFF.

The chain links TRBV3-1 to TRBJ1-1, with D possibly being TRBD1 (6 bases). V lost 1 base and J lost 10, with 13 bases in between. The CDR3 extends over 13 amino acids. Germline CDR1 is LGHDT and CDR2 is YNNKEL (reference sequence). DNA of the CDR3: TGTGCCAGCAGCCAAGTCCTACAGGGTCCAGCTTTCTTT. Encoded protein: CASSQVLQGPAFF.

V gene TRBV10-3 combines with J gene TRBJ2-7, with D possibly TRBD2 on 5 matching bases. The CDR3 covers 16 residues. Per the germline V gene, CDR1 is ENHRY and CDR2 is SYGVKD. The V end lost 6 bases, the J end lost 4 bases, and 22 bases lay between the germline ends. Here the CDR3 reads CAISGGPKLDLYEQYV. The CDR3 DNA is TGTGCCATCAGCGGAGGCCCCAAATTGGATCTTTACGAGCAGTACGTC.